This T cell receptor beta chain originates from a study of blood T cell repertoires in COVID-19. Across the study: Whether acute or convalescent, the COVID-19 samples came from the United States, Italy and Spain. From T cells, B-cell-depleted T cells, or PBMCs came the material, which was cDNA or gDNA.

In germline, CDR1 is SEHNR, CDR2 FQNEAQ (reference sequence). The V and J ends lost 1 base and 3 bases respectively, with 9 bases between them. CDR3 length: 14 amino acids. Study processing details: Counts of nucleated cells, estimated from reference gene primer amplification, were obtained. Repertoires were generated with immunoSEQ multiplex PCR, while TCRdb's copy carries only in-frame clones and drops some. D and trimming come from the DNA, and the V and J calls and clone size come from that table. The top ten hold approximately 0.25% of the sample, which has just over 650,000 clones, approximately 90% seen once.

The origin of this receptor is a young woman with acute or convalescent COVID-19. The sample was peripheral blood. The chain carries TRBV7-9 and TRBJ1-2, with D possibly TRBD1 on 6 matching bases. CDR3 loop: CASSLEAGDYGYTF. The CDR3 nucleotides are TGTGCCAGCAGCTTAGAGGCAGGGGACTATGGCTACACCTTC.